These 7 T cell receptor beta chains came from one sample sequenced in a study of control samples from healthy donors and cancer patients. Profiling relied on immunoSEQ multiplex PCR, and the TCRdb table lists in-frame clones only, not all of them. Of about 130,000 clones in the sample, about 95% were seen once. The specimen was blood. The receptors stem from a young man in good health.

This rearrangement joins TRBV27 to TRBJ1-1, with 10 bases identical to TRBD1. Germline V CDR1 and CDR2: MNHEY, SMNVEV (reference sequence). The CDR3 is made up of 15 amino acids. The trim removed 5 bases at V and 4 bases at J, leaving 7 bases unmatched. The CDR3 loop reads CASSLGTGVPTEAFF. CDR3 bases: TGTGCCAGCAGTCTTGGGACAGGGGTGCCCACTGAAGCTTTCTTT.

The chain combines TRBV30 with TRBJ1-4; D is perhaps TRBD1 (5 bases). Deletions cut 3 bases from V and 7 bases from J, with 15 bases between. Germline V gene sequence: CDR1 GTSNPN, CDR2 SVGIG (reference sequence). The length of the CDR3 is 14 residues. The CDR3 DNA follows: TGTGCCTGGAGGCGACAGCCAAGCCCTGAAAAACTGTTTTTT. It yields the protein CAWRRQPSPEKLFF.

The chain couples TRBV28 to TRBJ2-7; D not certain. The CDR3 has 12 amino acids. With 6 bases removed from V and 4 bases from J, the gap between germline ends came to 10 bases. Germline values: CDR1 MDHEN, CDR2 SYDVKM. CDR3 sequence: CASRHTAYEQYF. CDR3 nucleotides: TGTGCCAGCAGACACACAGCGTACGAGCAGTACTTC.

At least ten counts were recorded for this clone. The rearrangement links TRBV6-1 to TRBJ1-5; unclear D gene. Germline V lookup: CDR1 MNHNS, CDR2 SASEGT. The V and J ends lost 3 bases and 3 bases respectively, with 6 bases between them. This CDR3 region has 13 residues. CDR3 bases: TGTGCCAGCAGTGACACTTTCAATCAGCCCCAGCATTTT. It specifies CASSDTFNQPQHF.

The chain combines TRBV28 with TRBJ2-2; no clear D. The germline V and J ends were trimmed by 6 bases and 8 bases, with 16 bases remaining between them. Per germline, CDR1 MDHEN and CDR2 SYDVKM. The length of the CDR3 is 14 residues. The CDR3 protein is CASSRMTPPGELFF. Here the CDR3 DNA reads TGTGCCAGCAGCCGCATGACTCCCCCGGGGGAGCTGTTTTTT.

The chain couples TRBV3-1 (or the pseudogene TRBV3-2) to TRBJ1-1; 7 positions match TRBD1. Per the germline V gene, CDR1 is LGHDT and CDR2 is YNNKEL (reference sequence). The CDR3 contains 14 residues. Losses at the gene ends were 4 bases for V and 8 bases for J; bases not matched to a gene: 10. The CDR3 DNA reads as TGTGCCAGCAGCCCGGGACAGCTAGCAGTCGAAGCTTTCTTT. Amino acid sequence: CASSPGQLAVEAFF.

The CDR3 is CSASPGQVPYEQYF. Here the CDR3 DNA reads TGCAGTGCTAGTCCAGGACAGGTCCCTTACGAGCAGTACTTC. The rearrangement joins TRBV20-1 to TRBJ2-7; 7 nucleotides agree with TRBD1. The germline V gene has CDR1 DFQATT and CDR2 SNEGSKA (reference sequence). The V gene end was trimmed by 3 bases and the J gene end by 4 bases; junction bases not matched to a gene: 9. CDR3 length: 14 residues.